Presented here are 20 T cell receptor beta chains from one specimen sequenced in a study of T cells after posttransplantation cyclophosphamide. Cyclophosphamide on days +3 and +4 followed busulfan-fludarabine conditioning and a marrow graft. The data were produced by immunoSEQ multiplex PCR, yet TCRdb's version contains in-frame clones alone and is incomplete. Reported are 1,500 to 2,000 clones, none seen only once; the ten largest carry approximately 15%. The specimen was PBMCs, collected 32 days after allogeneic stem cell transplant with posttransplant cyclophosphamide. The receptors derive from a female patient aged 35-55 years who received an allogeneic stem cell transplant from a related donor, was CMV-positive, and had no GVHD. Some T cells may have come from the graft donor.

The table lists this clone with many counts. The CDR3 nucleotides read TGTGCCAGCAGCCTCGGCACGGGGAAGGGCTACACCTTC. Encoded protein: CASSLGTGKGYTF. V gene TRBV7-6 combines with J gene TRBJ1-2, with D unresolved. The V end was cut by 5 bases, the J end by 8 bases, with 15 bases between. The germline CDR1 and CDR2 sequences are SGHVS and FNYEAQ. The CDR3 is made up of 13 amino acids.

This clone occurred many times. The chain employs TRBV2 and TRBJ2-3, with D perhaps TRBD2 (6 bases). This CDR3 has 13 residues. CDR1 and CDR2 from the germline V gene are SNHLY and FYNNEI. Trimming stripped 2 bases from V and 5 bases from J, with 8 bases between. CDR3 sequence: CASSEWGEDTQYF. CDR3 DNA: TGTGCCAGCAGTGAATGGGGGGAAGATACGCAGTATTTT.

This clone was recorded many times. V is TRBV14 and J is TRBJ2-5; D not resolved. The CDR3 extends over 13 amino acids. Germline CDR1 reads SGHDN; CDR2 reads FVKESK. V lost 2 bases and J lost 5, with 9 bases in between. DNA of the CDR3: TGTGCCAGCAGCCAATTACCCAGGGAGACCCAGTACTTC. Translating gives CASSQLPRETQYF.

This clone is medium-sized. This chain uses TRBV6-5 with TRBJ2-3; 7 positions agree with TRBD2. The V and J ends lost 5 bases and 0 bases, in that order; junction bases with no gene match: 2. Germline loops: CDR1 MNHEY, CDR2 SVGAGI. The CDR3 spans 14 residues. CDR3 loop: CASSGGGSTDTQYF. Here the CDR3 DNA reads TGTGCCAGCAGTGGGGGGGGGAGCACAGATACGCAGTATTTT.

This clone counts as medium-sized. The genes are TRBV2 and TRBJ1-1; 8 nucleotides agree with TRBD1. Germline V gene lookup returns CDR1 SNHLY and CDR2 FYNNEI. The CDR3 length is 13 residues. V trimming: 6 bases; J trimming: 4 bases; junction bases outside the gene matches: 4. The chain's CDR3 is CASRRQGTTEAFF. The CDR3 DNA sequence: TGTGCCAGCAGGAGACAGGGGACCACTGAAGCTTTCTTT.

This clone was counted ten times or more. This chain connects TRBV4-3 to TRBJ2-3, with 12 bases lining up with TRBD2. Trimming took 5 bases from V and 6 from J; bases not matched to a gene: 9. This CDR3 has 16 residues. Looked up from germline, CDR1 is LGHNA and CDR2 is YSLEER. In DNA form, the CDR3 reads TGCGCCAGCAGCTCTGGGACTAGCGGGCTTTTGGATACGCAGTATTTT. Its protein is CASSSGTSGLLDTQYF.

This clone ranks as large. This sequence joins TRBV4-3 and TRBJ1-6; the match to TRBD1 covers 7 bases. The CDR3 runs to 15 residues. CDR1 and CDR2 (germline): LGHNA, YSLEER. Trimming took 3 bases from V and 10 from J; bases not matched to a gene: 9. Written as DNA, the CDR3 is TGCGCCAGCAGCCAGTCCCGACAGGGCGGATCACCCCTCCACTTT. It encodes CASSQSRQGGSPLHF.

In this sample, this clone turned up many times. The chain has TRBV7-9 and TRBJ2-5, with D maybe TRBD1 (5 bases). Germline V gene data show CDR1 as SEHNR and CDR2 as FQNEAQ (reference sequence). V lost 6 bases and J lost 1, with 15 bases in between. The CDR3 loop spans 15 amino acids. In nucleotides, the CDR3 is TGTGCCAGCAGTTCCCGACAGCGCTTCCAAGAGACCCAGTACTTC. This sequence encodes CASSSRQRFQETQYF.

In this sample, this clone is medium-sized. V usage is TRBV5-4 and J usage is TRBJ2-5; D gene unclear. The CDR3 is 14 amino acids. Trimming took off 6 bases at V and 1 base at J, with 13 bases between the two ends. Looked up from germline, CDR1 is SGHNT and CDR2 is YYREEE (reference sequence). The CDR3 is CASNPGLVQETQYF. CDR3 coding DNA: TGTGCCAGCAACCCGGGTCTGGTCCAAGAGACCCAGTACTTC.

This clone was detected ten times or more. CDR3 bases: TGTGCCAGTAGTATATTGGGGCGGGGGGCCACAGATACGCAGTATTTT. It yields the protein CASSILGRGATDTQYF. V gene TRBV19 combines with J gene TRBJ2-3; 8 bases are a match to TRBD2. V was pared by 2 bases and J by 2 bases, with 6 bases of the junction left unmatched. The CDR3 consists of 16 residues. From germline, CDR1 is LNHDA and CDR2 SQIVND (reference sequence). Filled out from reference TRBV19 and TRBJ2-3, the complete variable domain reads DGGITQSPKYLFRKEGQNVTLSCEQNLNHDAMYWYRQDPGQGLRLIYYSQIVNDFQKGDIAEGYSVSREKKESFPLTVTSAQKNPTAFYLCASSILGRGATDTQYFGPGTRLTVL.

This clone ranks as medium-sized. The chain has TRBV2 and TRBJ2-7; the D gene is possibly TRBD2 (5 bases). The germline gives CDR1 SNHLY, CDR2 FYNNEI. CDR3 length: 14 residues. The V gene lost 4 bases and the J gene lost 2 bases, with 12 bases spanning the gap. The CDR3: CASSGSGFTYEQYF. CDR3 coding DNA: TGTGCCAGCAGTGGGAGCGGCTTCACCTACGAGCAGTACTTC.

In this sample, this clone turned up many times. This chain uses TRBV13 with TRBJ2-5; TRBD2 aligns across 11 bases. V dropped 6 bases and J dropped 2; count of bases not matched to a gene: 5. The CDR3 length is 15 residues. Germline-derived CDR1 and CDR2 are PRHDT and FYEKMQ (reference sequence). This CDR3 is CASSFTSGGQETQYF. In DNA form, the CDR3 reads TGTGCCAGCAGTTTTACTAGCGGGGGTCAAGAGACCCAGTACTTC.

This clone was observed at least ten times. This sequence joins TRBV5-4 and TRBJ2-2; TRBD1 agrees at 7 bases. This CDR3 is 17 amino acids long. V lost 4 bases, J lost 1 base, and 10 bases stayed unmatched. The germline V gene encodes CDR1 SGHNT and CDR2 YYREEE (reference sequence). In DNA, the CDR3 is TGTGCCAGCAGCGACCCCTCCGGGACAGTGAACACCGGGGAGCTGTTTTTT. Residues: CASSDPSGTVNTGELFF.

This clone counts as medium-sized. V usage is TRBV11-3 and J usage is TRBJ1-5; D is perhaps TRBD1 (5 bases). This CDR3 has 17 residues. V gave up 5 bases and J gave up 0 bases, with 17 bases separating them. CDR1 and CDR2 (germline): SGHNT, YENEEA. The CDR3: CASSPNSRDCSNQPQHF. The CDR3 DNA follows: TGTGCCAGCAGCCCAAACTCCCGGGACTGTAGCAATCAGCCCCAGCATTTT.

This clone rates as medium-sized. This chain connects TRBV4-3 to TRBJ2-7; 7 nucleotides match TRBD1. Germline-derived CDR1 and CDR2 are LGHNA and YSLEER. This CDR3 comprises 15 residues. The J segment lost 3 bases and the V segment lost 0 bases, leaving 5 bases of the junction unmatched. This CDR3 reads CASSQDKGGLYEQYF. The CDR3 DNA reads TGCGCCAGCAGCCAAGATAAAGGGGGCCTCTACGAGCAGTACTTC.

Judged by abundance, this clone is medium-sized. The rearrangement links TRBV5-1 to TRBJ2-7; D remains unclear. Germline CDR1 reads SGHRS; CDR2 reads YFSETQ. There are 14 residues in the CDR3. Trimming left V 0 bases short and J 1 base short, with 8 bases between. The CDR3 sequence: CASSLATSSYEQYF. The CDR3 nucleotides read TGCGCCAGCAGCTTGGCGACATCTTCCTACGAGCAGTACTTC.

By its share, this clone is medium-sized. The V call is TRBV6-2 or TRBV6-3, the J call TRBJ2-1; D may be TRBD2 (6 bases). There are 13 residues in the CDR3. V lost 2 bases to trimming and J lost 9 bases, with 11 bases between them. Germline V CDR1 and CDR2: MNHEY, SVGEGT. CDR3 loop: CASSYAGFGEQFF. The CDR3 DNA follows: TGTGCCAGCAGTTACGCGGGGTTCGGTGAGCAGTTCTTC.

Within the sample, this clone is large. The chain combines TRBV7-6 with TRBJ1-1; D possibly corresponds to TRBD1 (6 bases). V was clipped by 8 bases and J by 4 bases, with 17 bases between them. Germline CDR1 SGHVS, CDR2 FNYEAQ. The CDR3 sequence is 14 residues long. The CDR3, as DNA: TGTGCCAGCGCCGATGGGGGGGCGGGCACTGAAGCTTTCTTT. Translating it yields CASADGGAGTEAFF.

This clone was picked up many times. The chain uses TRBV5-5 and TRBJ2-7; 10 nucleotides line up with TRBD1. This CDR3 spans 15 amino acids. Germline values: CDR1 SGHKS, CDR2 YYEKEE (reference sequence). V was pared by 0 bases and J by 3 bases, with 3 bases of the junction left unmatched. The CDR3 DNA follows: TGTGCCAGCAGCTTGGCGGGACAGGGGCTCTACGAGCAGTACTTC. Amino acids: CASSLAGQGLYEQYF.

This clone has ten or more counts. CDR3 loop: CASSFAEEETQYF. In DNA form, the CDR3 reads TGTGCCAGCAGCTTCGCTGAGGAAGAGACCCAGTACTTC. The chain recombines TRBV7-3 with TRBJ2-5; D is unresolved. The CDR3 length is 13 residues. Germline CDR1 is SGHTA and CDR2 is FQGTGA. Trimming took 3 bases from V and 3 from J, leaving 8 bases between them.